Reported below is one T cell receptor beta chain. The sample is drawn from a study of blood T cell repertoires in COVID-19. About the study: The samples span acute and convalescent COVID-19 from the United States, Italy and Spain. PBMCs, B-cell-depleted T cells, or T cells were the source of the cDNA or gDNA that made up the material.

In the authors' workflow: Reference gene primer amplification gave nucleated cell count estimates. The protocol was immunoSEQ multiplex PCR, while the TCRdb copy is restricted to in-frame clones and leaves out a portion. That table supplies the V and J calls and clone size; D and trimming were determined from the DNA. The table records around 250,000 clones, 70% to 90% of them present only once. The sequence was obtained from a woman in her 30s with active or convalescent COVID-19. The source material was peripheral blood.

The CDR3 DNA reads as TGTGCCAGCAGTTCGAGGGTGGACTATGGCTACACCTTC. Its protein product is CASSSRVDYGYTF. The rearrangement links TRBV28 to TRBJ1-2; no clear D gene. V lost 4 bases and J 3 bases, leaving 9 bases between the germline ends. This CDR3 spans 13 amino acids. CDR1 and CDR2 from the germline V gene are MDHEN and SYDVKM.